This TCR beta chain was profiled in a study of T cells in Graves' hyperthyroidism and ophthalmopathy. Using RNA transcripts as the source, TCR beta CDR3 regions were amplified. HTBI primers were the set used in a first-round RT-PCR of the TCR CDR3. One entry per CDR3 protein results from TCRdb running MiXCR on the multiplex PCR reads. The table lists around 660,000 distinct CDR3 sequences, just under 45% of them singletons. Judged by abundance, this clonotype is medium-sized. The antigen is unknown. Germline CDR1 reads MGHDK; CDR2 reads SYGVNS. The CDR3 totals 13 residues. V was shortened by 3 bases and J by 9 bases, with 9 bases between the two germline ends. Findings of the study overall: By a 13 V-J model, ophthalmopathy was set apart from stable hyperthyroidism. Among thyroid clonotypes expanded above 0.001, most also appeared in blood.

The study left out patients who had uncontrolled infection, other autoimmune disease, pregnancy or lactation. Diagnoses used clinical symptoms, serum thyroxine and TRAb, thyroid ultrasound and orbital computed tomography. The sequence was obtained from an adult man with Graves' disease, either hyperthyroidism or ophthalmopathy (not recorded which). The chain links TRBV25-1 to TRBJ1-6; D is undetermined. The specimen was peripheral blood or thyroid tissue (not recorded which). The CDR3 DNA reads TGTGCCAGCAGTGACTCCCTTAGTTCACCCCTCCACTTT. Amino acids: CASSDSLSSPLHF. The variable domain in full, completed from reference TRBV25-1 and TRBJ1-6, reads EADIYQTPRYLVIGTGKKITLECSQTMGHDKMYWYQQDPGMELHLIHYSYGVNSTEKGDLSSESTVSRIRTEHFPLTLESARPSHTSQYLCASSDSLSSPLHFGNGTRLTVT.